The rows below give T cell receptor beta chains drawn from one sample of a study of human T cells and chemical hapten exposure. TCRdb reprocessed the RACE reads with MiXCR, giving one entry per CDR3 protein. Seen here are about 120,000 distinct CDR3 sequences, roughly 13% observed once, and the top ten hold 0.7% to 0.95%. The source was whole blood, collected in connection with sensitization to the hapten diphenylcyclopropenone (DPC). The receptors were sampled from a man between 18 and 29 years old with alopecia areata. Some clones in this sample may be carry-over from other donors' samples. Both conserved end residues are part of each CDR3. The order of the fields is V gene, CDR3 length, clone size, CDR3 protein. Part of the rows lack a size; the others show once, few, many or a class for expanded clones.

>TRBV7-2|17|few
CASSLYGTGPPYNEQFF
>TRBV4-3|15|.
CASSQGPGNTGELFF
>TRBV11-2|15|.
CASSLDRTRVHIQYF
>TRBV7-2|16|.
CASSSGTSGGQETQYF
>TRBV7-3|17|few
CASSLTGTSGAYNEQFF
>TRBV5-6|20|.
CASSLSLGRGIVGSYNEQFF
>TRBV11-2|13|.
CASSPNLNTEAFF
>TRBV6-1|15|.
CASSGDPAFSYEQYF
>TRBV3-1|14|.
CASSPTGNSYGYTF
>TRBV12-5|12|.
CASGLTPDTQYF
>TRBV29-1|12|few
CSVGDNKNIQYF
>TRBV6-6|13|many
CASSGLLHQPQHF
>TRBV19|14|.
CASSQTGGYNEQFF
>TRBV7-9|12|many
CASSEAADTQYF
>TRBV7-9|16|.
CASSSVGQGAGETQYF
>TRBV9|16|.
CASSVGPQIGVTEAFF
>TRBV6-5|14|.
CASSETTAVETQYF
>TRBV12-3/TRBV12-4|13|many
CASSLSDVTEAFF
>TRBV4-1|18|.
CASSPKTLGGESSYEQYF
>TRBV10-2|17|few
CASSKGDYGGAKNIQYF
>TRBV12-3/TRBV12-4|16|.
CASSLGIQRNNYGYTF
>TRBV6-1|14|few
CASSRDRGADTQYF
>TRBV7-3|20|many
CASSLNPHNPNGGRDTEAFF
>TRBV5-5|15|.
CASSRGQGAFRPQHF
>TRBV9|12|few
CASGGSGNTIYF
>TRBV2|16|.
CASSEALQGMNTEAFF
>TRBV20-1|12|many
CSASWSNYGYTF
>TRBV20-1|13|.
CSARKDRNTEAFF
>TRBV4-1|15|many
CASSQVTPGADTQYF
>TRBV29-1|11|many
CSVVGTDTQYF
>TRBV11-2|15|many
CASSLEVGRSYEQYF
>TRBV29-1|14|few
CSVEDFSANYGYTF
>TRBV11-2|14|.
CASSPPPGFHEQFF
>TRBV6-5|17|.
CASSRLAGGPTHNEQFF
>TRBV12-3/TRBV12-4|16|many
CASSLAFREGTGELFF
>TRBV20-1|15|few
CSAREISGGNQPQHF
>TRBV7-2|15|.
CASSSGGQGAREQYF
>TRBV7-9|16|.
CASSGTGTGIPGELFF
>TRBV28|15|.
CASVRGPYSNQPQHF
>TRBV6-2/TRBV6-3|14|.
CASMGGAGNTEAFF
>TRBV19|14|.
CASKQLTSGNTIYF
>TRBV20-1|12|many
CSAPGTGTEAFF
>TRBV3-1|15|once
CASSLIYGPNEKLFF
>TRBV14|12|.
CASSRIGETRYF
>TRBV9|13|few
CASSVRVADTQYF
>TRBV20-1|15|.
CSAAGGSGRNQPQHF
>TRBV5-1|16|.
CASSRPVGGANYGYTF
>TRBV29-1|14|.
CSVGVQGINTEAFF
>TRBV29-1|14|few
CSAGQETSGNTIYF
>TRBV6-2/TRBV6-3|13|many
CASSIRMERELFF
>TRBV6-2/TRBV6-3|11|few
CASSRGNEQYF